This TCR beta chain was found in a study of tumor-infiltrating lymphocytes in primary liver carcinoma (TCRdb year 2017). Regarding the research as a whole: The five patients, three men and two women aged 30 to 69 years, had hepatocellular carcinoma (four) or combined HCC and intrahepatic cholangiocarcinoma (one). Repertoires from technical replicates were highly reproducible, with mean shared-clone rates roughly 0.87 and correlation coefficients above 0.98. Samples yielded roughly 3.5 to 8 million productive TCRbeta reads; read depth did not differ significantly between tissue types. TCRbeta repertoire sequencing covered 35 or so specimens from 5 patients: around 25 tumor regions, 5 adjacent noncancerous liver tissues and 5 peripheral blood samples. The tumors of the five patients were staged as T1-T3 N0M0, with maximum diameters ranging from roughly 4.2 to 11 cm. For each liver tumor, the study sampled five regions along with adjacent normal tissue and blood, and applied TCRbeta repertoire sequencing, expression microarrays and whole-exome sequencing. The roughly 25 tumor region samples were profiled with Agilent mRNA microarrays so that TCRbeta repertoire diversity could be related to the local molecular phenotype.

Without any cell sorting, total RNA and DNA were extracted together from roughly 21-30 mg of bulk tissue using the AllPrep DNA/RNA mini kit. Surgical resection was performed in China between 2015 and March 2016 on about 5 patients with histopathologically diagnosed primary liver carcinoma. At the time of sampling, the patients were treatment-naive and had chronic HBV infection. Each tumor was sampled at five spatially separated regions: the tumor centre plus the superior, inferior, left-lateral and right-lateral poles. More than 80% viable tumor cells were found by histology in every tumor sample. Each fresh piece of tumor and adjacent tissue was cut in two, with one half stored in RNAlater at -80 degrees C and the other half sent for histology. The table lists this clonotype with a count of one. No cognate antigen has been identified for it. An end of the junction does not agree with germline; a read error may underlie this.

Using a constant-region primer and ProtoScript II reverse transcriptase, TCRbeta-specific cDNA was reverse-transcribed from approximately 0.5 ug total RNA. Construction of the TCRbeta libraries relied on three nested rounds of multiplex PCR, following a slightly modified ARM-PCR procedure. The first two PCR rounds used multiplex TRBV1-TRBV30 forward primers with a Cbeta reverse primer, each for roughly 10 cycles. A final 25-cycle PCR with Deep VentR polymerase added sample barcodes and Illumina adapters. Before sequencing, amplicons between 200 and 500 bp were purified from gel using a QIAquick gel extraction kit. An Illumina HiSeq 2500 was used to sequence the TCRbeta amplicons, generating 250-bp paired-end reads. The original methods were these. To recover full CDR3 sequences, reads were quality-trimmed using Trimmomatic v0.33 and paired reads were then merged using FLASH v1.2.11. V, D and J germline segments were assigned to the rearranged TCRbeta sequences by MiGEC v1.2.1b. Clonotype statistics, along with Shannon-Wiener diversity indices, were calculated using VDJtools v1.0.0. Except for diversity analysis, only the 250 most abundant clonotypes of each sample were used in subsequent analyses to reduce sampling bias. The public reads were reprocessed in TCRdb via fastp at Q25 and MiXCR, keeping in-frame beta chains. CDR3 protein sequences are deduplicated, and each keeps its most common genes and DNA. The V and J calls were not made by the authors but by TCRdb's processing. Within this sample are 55,000 to 65,000 distinct CDR3 sequences, with 55% to 75% of them counted one time only. Jointly, the top ten make up around 50% of the sample.

The study at large found these results: Repertoire overlap was found to be higher between tumor regions (mean approximately 36%) than between tumor-adjacent (about 17%) or tumor-blood (approximately 15%) pairs, consistent with antigen-driven expansion. Just about 8-25% of top clones turned up in all five regions of a tumor, which suggests spatial heterogeneity among tumor-infiltrating T cells. With just a few patients in the study, the authors point out that the findings should be validated in a larger study. A significantly larger repertoire fraction was made up by the top 250 clones in tumors than in blood (p = 0.039). Because sequencing covered only the TCR beta chain and unpaired alpha chains were not captured, true repertoire diversity is likely underestimated. Because the samples were bulk and unsorted, CD4+ and CD8+ T cell repertoires could not be compared.

CDR1 and CDR2, looked up from the germline V gene, are MNHNS and SASEGT. The CDR3 runs 13 amino acids, cysteine and phenylalanine included. Only CDR3 DNA is held: 39 bases, read in frame from base 1. The material sequenced was liver tumor tissue from sampling region 2. The cell subset or site label, as the study defines it: tumor region T2, inferior pole. The source is a man aged 35 to 55 with primary liver carcinoma and hepatitis B virus infection. Recombination connected TRBV6-1 to TRBJ2-1; 7 bases in the middle match TRBD1. The CDR3 region has the sequence CASSEGTGDERFF. The sequenced DNA is TGTGCCAGCAGTGAAGGGACAGGTGATGAGCGGTTCTTC.